Shown below are 23 T cell receptor beta chains from a single sample sequenced in a study of shared clonotypes between healthy human individuals (dated by TCRdb to 2018 to 2021). The library was made by the immunoSEQ multiplex PCR assay. TCRdb carries this immuneACCESS record with in-frame sequences only. Its versions omit some clonotypes, under half of them owing to an unresolved V gene in the studies checked, with the rest unexplained. The sample data list over 2,000,000 clones, and 93% of these were observed just once. The ten top clones hold around 1.8% of the sample. CD8 naive samples consisted of CD45RO-negative cells that were positively selected for CCR7, yielding a CD45RA+CCR7+ population without TemRA cells. The sequenced sample was naive CD8+ T cells from PBMCs. What this sample's cell subset or site label stands for: CD45RA+CCR7+. The receptors derive from a man aged 18-30 years in good health. Some clones in this sample may be carry-over from other donors' samples.

The chain combines TRBV7-9 with TRBJ2-7; D perhaps matches TRBD2 (5 bases). This CDR3 is 14 amino acids long. CDR1 is SEHNR and CDR2 is FQNEAQ in the germline V gene (reference sequence). The V end lost 5 bases, the J end lost 7 bases, and 18 bases lay between the germline ends. This CDR3 is CASSPPGGPEEQYF. The CDR3 region has the DNA TGTGCCAGCAGCCCCCCTGGAGGTCCGGAGGAGCAGTACTTC.

The chain uses TRBV5-1 and TRBJ2-3, with 9 bases aligning to TRBD2. The CDR3 totals 15 residues. Germline-derived CDR1 and CDR2 are SGHRS and YFSETQ. Trimming cost V 4 bases and J 2 bases; bases outside gene matches: 5. The CDR3 loop reads CASSERGASTDTQYF. In DNA form, the CDR3 reads TGCGCCAGCAGCGAGCGGGGGGCCTCCACAGATACGCAGTATTTT.

Concerning this clone itself: The sample carries other DNA sequences with the same CDR3. The chain uses TRBV9 and TRBJ2-5; TRBD2 matches 8 bases. V was clipped by 0 bases and J by 5 bases; unmatched bases: 3. CDR3 length: 14 amino acids. The germline gives CDR1 SGDLS, CDR2 YYNGEE. The CDR3 reads CASSVGLAGETQYF. The DNA of the CDR3 is TGTGCCAGCAGCGTAGGGCTAGCGGGTGAGACCCAGTACTTC.

This rearrangement joins TRBV28 to TRBJ2-7, with TRBD2 matching 11 bases. The trim removed 1 base at V and 6 bases at J, leaving 8 bases unmatched. CDR1 MDHEN and CDR2 SYDVKM come from the germline V gene. The CDR3 runs to 16 residues. The CDR3 DNA reads TGTGCCAGCAGTTTATCACTAGCGGGAGTAAGCAGCGAGCAGTACTTC. Encoded protein: CASSLSLAGVSSEQYF.

The V call is TRBV11-1, the J call TRBJ2-1, with 10 bases identical to TRBD2. V lost 3 bases, J lost 4 bases, and 9 bases stayed unmatched. The V gene's germline CDR1 is SGHAT and CDR2 FQDESV (reference sequence). CDR3 size: 17 residues. This chain's CDR3 is CASSFFTGLAEYNEQFF. The CDR3 DNA reads TGTGCCAGCAGCTTCTTCACCGGACTAGCGGAGTACAATGAGCAGTTCTTC.

V gene TRBV6-1 combines with J gene TRBJ1-5; D is undetermined. Germline V gene data show CDR1 as MNHNS and CDR2 as SASEGT. CDR3 length: 17 amino acids. V was trimmed by 3 bases and J by 4 bases, leaving 19 bases between them. CDR3 in amino acids: CASSDVWAAALNQPQHF. The CDR3, as DNA: TGTGCCAGCAGTGATGTTTGGGCCGCCGCTCTTAATCAGCCCCAGCATTTT.

The chain is built from TRBV10-3 and TRBJ2-1; 12 bases agree with TRBD2. This CDR3 is built from 15 residues. V lost 11 bases and J lost 8; bases outside the gene matches: 13. Germline assignment: CDR1 ENHRY and CDR2 SYGVKD. CDR3 nucleotide sequence: TGTGCCCACGCCCGGCTAGCGGGAGGGCTGGATGAGCAGTTCTTC. It yields the protein CAHARLAGGLDEQFF.

CDR3 DNA: TGTGCCAGCAGCTCCAGCGGGGACCCCTCCTACGAGCAGTACTTC. Protein: CASSSSGDPSYEQYF. The rearrangement uses TRBV9 and TRBJ2-7, with TRBD2 identical over 7 bases. The CDR3 is 15 amino acids. From germline, CDR1 is SGDLS and CDR2 YYNGEE. V was pared by 4 bases and J by 0 bases, with 7 bases of the junction left unmatched.

V gene TRBV9 combines with J gene TRBJ2-3, with a tentative D call TRBD2 (6 bases). V lost 0 bases and J lost 6, with 17 bases in between. There are 16 residues in the CDR3. Germline V lookup: CDR1 SGDLS, CDR2 YYNGEE. DNA for the CDR3: TGTGCCAGCAGCGTAGGCGGCCTAGCGCCTGCGGATACGCAGTATTTT. Its protein is CASSVGGLAPADTQYF.

The V call is TRBV14, the J call TRBJ1-5; TRBD1 is a possible D gene (6 bases). The CDR3 is 15 amino acids. The V end was cut by 4 bases, the J end by 6 bases, with 16 bases between. Germline assignment: CDR1 SGHDN and CDR2 FVKESK. The CDR3 spells CASSLQKTGLQPQHF. CDR3 nucleotides: TGTGCCAGCAGCCTCCAAAAGACAGGACTTCAGCCCCAGCATTTT.

Details on this clone: Other DNA sequences within the sample encode an identical CDR3. The chain uses TRBV7-9 and TRBJ1-5; D remains unclear. Germline-derived CDR1 and CDR2 are SEHNR and FQNEAQ (reference sequence). The V end lost 1 base, the J end lost 7 bases, and 5 bases lay between the germline ends. The CDR3 covers 12 residues. The CDR3 region has the DNA TGTGCCAGCAGCTTAGGGGCCCAGCCCCAGCATTTT. This gives the protein CASSLGAQPQHF.

V gene TRBV4-2 combines with J gene TRBJ2-7; 8 positions agree with TRBD1. The V segment lost 2 bases and the J segment 4 bases; nucleotides outside the gene matches: 7. The CDR3 totals 15 residues. Germline V CDR1 and CDR2: LGHNA, YNFKEQ. CDR3 sequence: CASSQPGQASYEQYF. CDR3 nucleotides: TGTGCCAGCAGCCAACCGGGACAGGCCTCTTACGAGCAGTACTTC.

The V and J genes are TRBV7-9 and TRBJ2-7; TRBD2 might be the D (5 bases). The CDR3 spans 11 residues. V shed 5 bases and J shed 7 bases, with 9 bases lying between them. Germline loops: CDR1 SEHNR, CDR2 FQNEAQ (reference sequence). CDR3 bases: TGTGCCAGCAGCATTAGCGAGGAGCAGTACTTC. Its protein is CASSISEEQYF. Using reference TRBV7-9 and TRBJ2-7 for the parts outside the CDR3, the full variable domain is DTGVSQNPRHKITKRGQNVTFRCDPISEHNRLYWYRQTLGQGPEFLTYFQNEAQLEKSRLLSDRFSAERPKGSFSTLEIQRTEQGDSAMYLCASSISEEQYFGPGTRLTVT.

The V and J genes are TRBV11-2 and TRBJ1-5; D gene uncertain. Germline CDR1 SGHAT, CDR2 FQNNGV. CDR3 length: 15 amino acids. V was shortened by 5 bases and J by 1 base, with 12 bases between the two germline ends. The CDR3 sequence is CASSPERVSNQPQHF. CDR3 nucleotides: TGTGCCAGCAGCCCCGAGAGAGTGAGCAATCAGCCCCAGCATTTT.

The genes are TRBV6-1 and TRBJ2-7; 10 bases line up with TRBD2. CDR3 length: 12 residues. Germline CDR1 MNHNS, CDR2 SASEGT. The junction had 4 bases not matched to a gene; V was cut back by 11 bases and J by 3 bases. The CDR3 nucleotides read TGTGCCGCTAGCGGGAGTGGCTACGAGCAGTACTTC. Amino acid sequence: CAASGSGYEQYF.

The chain recombines TRBV7-9 with TRBJ1-4; 9 bases match TRBD1. Trimming at V came to 5 bases and at J to 17 bases, leaving 9 bases not matched to a gene. Per germline, CDR1 SEHNR and CDR2 FQNEAQ (reference sequence). The CDR3 covers 12 residues. CDR3: CASSPDRGEPFF. The CDR3 nucleotides are TGTGCCAGCAGCCCGGACAGGGGAGAACCTTTTTTT.

This chain connects TRBV5-1 to TRBJ2-1; TRBD2 matches 7 bases. The trim removed 0 bases at V and 6 bases at J, leaving 6 bases unmatched. Germline V CDR1 and CDR2: SGHRS, YFSETQ. The CDR3 has 15 amino acids. CDR3: CASSLVGSGPNEQFF. CDR3 bases: TGCGCCAGCAGCTTGGTCGGTAGCGGGCCCAATGAGCAGTTCTTC.

The CDR3 nucleotides are TGTGCCACCAGCAGGGGTCAGGGAGAACGCCGAAAACTGTTTTTT. Protein sequence: CATSRGQGERRKLFF. This chain joins TRBV15 and TRBJ1-4, with TRBD1 as a possible D gene (5 bases). The CDR3 loop spans 15 amino acids. CDR1 and CDR2 (germline): LNHNV, YYDKDF (reference sequence). Between the trimmed V and J ends, which lost 3 bases and 10 bases, there was a span of 18 bases. The full variable domain, with the rest looked up from reference TRBV15 and TRBJ1-4, is DAMVIQNPRYQVTQFGKPVTLSCSQTLNHNVMYWYQQKSSQAPKLLFHYYDKDFNNEADTPDNFQSRRPNTSFCFLDIRSPGLGDTAMYLCATSRGQGERRKLFFGSGTQLSVL.

The gene calls are TRBV13 and TRBJ2-1; possibly TRBD2 for D (6 bases). V was shortened by 5 bases and J by 4 bases, with 9 bases between the two germline ends. The germline gives CDR1 PRHDT, CDR2 FYEKMQ (reference sequence). This CDR3 is 13 amino acids long. The CDR3 nucleotides are TGTGCCAGCAGCGGTAGCGGATACAATGAGCAGTTCTTC. This gives the protein CASSGSGYNEQFF.

The chain recombines TRBV6-5 with TRBJ2-5, with 7 bases that match TRBD2. Looked up from germline, CDR1 is MNHEY and CDR2 is SVGAGI. The CDR3 spans 15 residues. V trimming: 5 bases; J trimming: 1 base; junction bases outside the gene matches: 7. The CDR3: CASSHFGEGQETQYF. As DNA, the CDR3 is TGTGCCAGCAGTCACTTCGGGGAGGGCCAAGAGACCCAGTACTTC.

Comment on this clone: At the DNA level, this CDR3 is encoded by other sequences in the same sample as well. V is TRBV5-1 and J is TRBJ2-7; D not certain. The CDR3 sequence is 13 residues long. CDR1 SGHRS and CDR2 YFSETQ come from the germline V gene. Trimming shortened V by 0 bases and J by 1 base, and 5 bases separated the two germline ends. CDR3 in amino acids: CASSLESSYEQYF. As DNA, the CDR3 is TGCGCCAGCAGCTTGGAGTCTTCCTACGAGCAGTACTTC.

V gene TRBV6-6 combines with J gene TRBJ2-7; 7 bases fit TRBD1. This CDR3 has 14 residues. Trimming took 5 bases from V and 2 from J; bases not matched to a gene: 6. Germline V gene lookup returns CDR1 MNHNY and CDR2 SVGAGI (reference sequence). CDR3: CASSIRDSPYEQYF. CDR3 bases: TGTGCCAGCAGTATCCGGGACAGCCCCTACGAGCAGTACTTC.

This chain links TRBV29-1 with TRBJ2-3, with 7 bases fitting TRBD1. In germline, CDR1 is SQVTM, CDR2 ANQGSEA. J gave up 2 bases and V 7 bases, and 9 bases lay outside the gene matches. This CDR3 has 14 amino acids. The CDR3 DNA sequence: TGCAGCGGACAGACAGGGCCGTTCACAGATACGCAGTATTTT. Translation: CSGQTGPFTDTQYF.